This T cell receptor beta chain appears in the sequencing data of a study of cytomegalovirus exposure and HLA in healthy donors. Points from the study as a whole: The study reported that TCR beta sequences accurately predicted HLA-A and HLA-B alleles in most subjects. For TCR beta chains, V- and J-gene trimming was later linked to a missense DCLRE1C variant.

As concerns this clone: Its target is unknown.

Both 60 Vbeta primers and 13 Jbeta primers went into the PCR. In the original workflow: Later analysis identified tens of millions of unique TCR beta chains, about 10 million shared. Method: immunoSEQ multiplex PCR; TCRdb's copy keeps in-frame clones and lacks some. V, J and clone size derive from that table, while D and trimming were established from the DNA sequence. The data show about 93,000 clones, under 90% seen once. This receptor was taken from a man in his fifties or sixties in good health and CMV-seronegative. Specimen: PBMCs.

The CDR3 nucleotides read TGTGCCAGCGCCTATGAGGGGGAAGGTGGAAACACCATATATTTT. Amino acid sequence: CASAYEGEGGNTIYF. The chain combines TRBV6-5 with TRBJ1-3, with D tentatively TRBD1 (6 bases). The V gene lost 8 bases and the J gene lost 3 bases, with 17 bases spanning the gap. The CDR3 has 15 residues. Germline V gives CDR1 MNHEY, CDR2 SVGAGI.